Sequencing of this T cell receptor beta chain was carried out in a study of vaccination effects on CD4 cells after COVID-19. The CDR3 length is 16 residues. The trim removed 5 bases at V and 0 bases at J, leaving 5 bases unmatched. Germline V lookup: CDR1 SGHNT, CDR2 YENEEA. The ViraFEST assay expanded antigen-specific CD4+ T cells with viral peptide pools before sequencing. Once cultured for 10 days, the cells underwent separation to obtain CD4+ T cells. SARS-CoV-2 infected the person between March and December 2020, as confirmed by PCR. Using immunoSEQ multiplex PCR, the repertoire was profiled, and TCRdb retains in-frame clones only, with some absent. The sample comprises around 30,000 clones, about 75% of which are singletons, and 18% rests with the top ten. This clone has a handful of counts. Its cognate antigen is unknown.

The receptor's source is a human donor who had a prior SARS-CoV-2 infection. The sample consisted of CD4+ T cells from PBMCs cultured with SARS-CoV-2 spike peptides, taken before COVID-19 vaccination. This rearrangement joins TRBV11-3 to TRBJ2-7, with TRBD2 matching over 12 bases. The CDR3 spells CASSHGGLAGSYEQYF. The CDR3 nucleotides read TGTGCCAGCAGCCATGGGGGACTAGCGGGCTCCTACGAGCAGTACTTC.